This T cell receptor (beta chain) originates from a study of post-analysis software for immune sequencing data (dated by TCRdb to the mid-2010s). As for the study more broadly: Relapsing-remitting, secondary progressive and progressive-relapsing multiple sclerosis were recorded as disease courses, and subtype annotation was lacking for some patients. The patient repertoires were set against about eleven previously published healthy control repertoires from donors whose ages ranged from roughly 6 to 27 years. A subset of samples was prepared in parallel using single-end sample barcoding, then pooled and co-amplified after Illumina adapter ligation. Broader findings and caveats from the paper: The multiple sclerosis patient group was slightly younger than the control group. Strong co-clustering of samples prepared in the same batch was shown by direct clustering with F measure, prompting a batch-effect correction. Several TRBV segments, including TRBV5-6, TRBV5-1 and TRBV20-1, were significantly more frequent in patients than controls. Significantly lower normalized Chao1 diversity was found in multiple sclerosis patients than in controls, suggesting substantial peripheral T-cell clonal expansion.

The CDR3 runs 15 amino acids, cysteine and phenylalanine included. Only the CDR3 part of the read is kept: 45 bases, read in frame from the first base. For this chain, trimming is 3 bases at the V end and 10 bases at the J end, and the number of junction bases without a gene match is 13. The germline V gene encodes CDR1 DFQATT and CDR2 SNEGSKA (reference sequence). To demonstrate the VDJtools post-analysis software, the study profiled TCR beta repertoires from the peripheral blood of 13 young patients with multiple sclerosis. The patients with multiple sclerosis were children and adolescents between 6 and 15 years of age. Library creation used PCR. Sequencing relied on an Illumina HiSeq 2500. To reduce PCR and sequencing biases, unique molecular identifiers were incorporated into the TCR beta cDNA libraries. Per 1 to 10 million input T cells, approximately 500,000 cDNA molecules were obtained, such that each molecule approximated one T cell. The same protocol used for the earlier healthy control dataset was applied to prepare and sequence the patient libraries. Samples belonging to the same batch were prepared together, multiplexed and sequenced on a shared HiSeq lane. Per the authors' processing: MIGEC handled the raw barcoded reads, throwing out single-read molecular identifier groups before consensus assembly and CDR3 extraction. VDJtools was used for post-analysis of the clonotype tables, with diversity normalized by down-sampling every dataset to the smallest sample size. To correct batch-related cross-sample contamination, repertoire overlap clustering matched CDR3 amino acid sequences but not nucleotide sequences. Through fastp at Q25 and MiXCR, TCRdb rebuilt clones from the public reads, retaining in-frame beta chains. Records with the same CDR3 protein are collapsed into one entry carrying the most frequent genes and DNA. TCRdb's processing, not the authors' own work, is the source of the V and J calls. This sample lists approximately 350,000 distinct CDR3 sequences; approximately 38% were detected once. Roughly 13% of the sample is in the top ten clones.

With regard to this clonotype: Its cognate antigen has yet to be identified. No clone much larger than this one lies a single base away; base qualities are absent.

Material: blood. The source of this sequence is a girl aged 10 to 17 with multiple sclerosis. The receptor chain draws on TRBV20-1 and TRBJ2-1, and 9 bases in between align with TRBD2. The DNA sequence follows: TGCAGTGCTAGGAGAGGCCAGCGGGGGGAAGCCGAGCAGTTCTTC. Its protein reads: CSARRGQRGEAEQFF.